Described below is a single T cell receptor (beta chain) sequence and its context. Its target is unknown. The assay was immunoSEQ multiplex PCR, and TCRdb's table has in-frame clones only and misses some. In the table there are around 35,000 clones, around 90% of which are singletons. The V end was cut by 1 base, the J end by 1 base, with 5 bases between. Germline V gene lookup returns CDR1 SGHTA and CDR2 FQGNSA. The CDR3 sequence is 13 residues long. This record comes from a study of T cells in narcolepsy. Overall study context: Patients with NT1 or NT2 and healthy control donors were enrolled. Whole-study results and caveats: Healthy controls reportedly lacked the autoreactive clonotypes serially found in patients' blood. Same-patient CSF and blood CD4+ T cell clonotypes included HCRT-specific and TRIB2-specific autoreactive ones.

The J gene is TRBJ2-7, the V gene TRBV7-2; no clear D. The sample was CD45RA- memory CD4+ T cells from PBMCs. The source of this sequence is a human donor with narcolepsy. The CDR3 DNA reads as TGTGCCAGCAGCTTAGGCCGTTCCTACGAGCAGTACTTC. Translation: CASSLGRSYEQYF.